What follows describes a single T cell receptor beta chain. Its cognate antigen is unknown. This specimen comes from a study of T cell clonotyping in hematopoietic cell transplantation. Sequenced by immunoSEQ multiplex PCR; TCRdb stores in-frame clones only, minus some. The sample contains 15,000 to 20,000 clones, around 90% of which appear only once. This CDR3 is 13 amino acids long. Germline V gene lookup returns CDR1 LNHDA and CDR2 SQIVND (reference sequence). Study conclusions and caveats: No sorting was done, leaving CD4 and CD8 contributions mixed. Graft donor and pretransplant recipient Inverse Simpson Index values predicted broader posttransplant TCR diversity. Few recipient clonotypes overlapped donors; over 95% were de novo at given depth.

V and J are TRBV19 and TRBJ2-7; D not certain. Sequencing was done on a sample of peripheral blood mononuclear cells. This clonotype was sampled from a man aged 40-49 years in good health. Some clones in this sample may be carry-over from other donors' samples. The CDR3 DNA follows: TGTGCGAGCGCTCCGTGGGTTGAGAGCGAGCAGTACTTC. This gives the protein CASAPWVESEQYF.